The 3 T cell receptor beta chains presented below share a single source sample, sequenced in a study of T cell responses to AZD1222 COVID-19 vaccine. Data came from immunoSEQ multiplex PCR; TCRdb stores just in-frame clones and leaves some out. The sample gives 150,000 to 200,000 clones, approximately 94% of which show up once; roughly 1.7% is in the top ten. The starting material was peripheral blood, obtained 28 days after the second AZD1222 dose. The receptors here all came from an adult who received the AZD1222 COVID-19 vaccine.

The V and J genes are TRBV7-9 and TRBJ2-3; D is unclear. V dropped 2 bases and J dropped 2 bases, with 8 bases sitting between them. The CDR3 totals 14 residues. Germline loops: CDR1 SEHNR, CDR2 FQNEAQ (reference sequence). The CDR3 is CASSLSLTTDTQYF. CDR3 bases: TGTGCCAGCAGCTTAAGCTTGACCACAGATACGCAGTATTTT.

CDR3 nucleotides: TGTGCCAGCAGTTACTCAGGGTCTGGGGCCAACGTCCTGACTTTC. Translation gives CASSYSGSGANVLTF. The chain links TRBV6-2 or TRBV6-3 to TRBJ2-6; no reliable D call. CDR1 is MNHEY and CDR2 is SVGEGT in the germline V gene. Trimming removed 0 bases from V and 1 base from J, with 4 bases in between. The CDR3 is made up of 15 amino acids.

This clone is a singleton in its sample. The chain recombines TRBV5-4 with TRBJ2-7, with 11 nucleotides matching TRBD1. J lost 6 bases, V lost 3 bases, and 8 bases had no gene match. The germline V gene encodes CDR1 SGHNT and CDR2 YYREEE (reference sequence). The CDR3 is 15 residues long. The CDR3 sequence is CASSSDWTGGGEQYF. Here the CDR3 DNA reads TGTGCCAGCAGCTCCGATTGGACAGGGGGCGGCGAGCAGTACTTC.